The 17 T cell receptor beta chains presented below share a single source sample, sequenced in a study of cytomegalovirus exposure and HLA in healthy donors. PCR used 60 Vbeta primers and 13 Jbeta primers. Repertoires were generated with immunoSEQ multiplex PCR, while TCRdb's copy carries only in-frame clones and drops some. The data hold 160,000 or so clones, with 85% observed a single time. Sequencing was performed on PBMCs. The receptor source for this set is a woman between 18 and 29 years old in good health and CMV-seronegative.

DNA for the CDR3: TGCGCCAGCAGCGGGAGTGAGGAGACCCAGTACTTC. Its translation: CASSGSEETQYF. The chain employs TRBV5-1 and TRBJ2-5; D might be TRBD2 (5 bases). The CDR3 loop spans 12 amino acids. The ends were cut back, 4 bases at V and 5 bases at J, with 9 bases in the middle. CDR1 and CDR2 (germline): SGHRS, YFSETQ.

The chain recombines TRBV11-1 with TRBJ1-1, with 7 bases lining up with TRBD1. The germline V gene encodes CDR1 SGHAT and CDR2 FQDESV (reference sequence). This CDR3 contains 14 residues. The junction had 4 bases not matched to a gene; V was cut back by 5 bases and J by 1 base. As DNA, the CDR3 is TGTGCCAGCAGCCCGGGACAGAAGAACACTGAAGCTTTCTTT. As protein: CASSPGQKNTEAFF.

The chain links TRBV2 to TRBJ1-4; 7 bases fit TRBD1. Germline V lookup: CDR1 SNHLY, CDR2 FYNNEI. V was pared by 5 bases and J by 0 bases, with 6 bases of the junction left unmatched. The CDR3 contains 16 residues. In DNA form, the CDR3 reads TGTGCCAGCAGTCCAAGGACAGGTGCAACTAATGAAAAACTGTTTTTT. Residues: CASSPRTGATNEKLFF. The whole variable domain, filled in from reference TRBV2 and TRBJ1-4, reads EPEVTQTPSHQVTQMGQEVILRCVPISNHLYFYWYRQILGQKVEFLVSFYNNEISEKSEIFDDQFSVERPDGSNFTLKIRSTKLEDSAMYFCASSPRTGATNEKLFFGSGTQLSVL.

The chain joins TRBV19 to TRBJ2-2, with TRBD2 matching 16 bases. J gave up 5 bases and V 5 bases, and 11 bases lay outside the gene matches. Germline values: CDR1 LNHDA, CDR2 SQIVND (reference sequence). This CDR3 region has 19 residues. This chain's CDR3 is CASSFPGTSGRAGTGELFF. The CDR3 region has the DNA TGTGCCAGTAGTTTTCCGGGGACTAGCGGGAGGGCCGGTACCGGGGAGCTGTTTTTT.

Here the CDR3 reads CASSSRLGGGQFF. The CDR3 nucleotides read TGTGCCAGCAGCTCTCGACTGGGAGGTGGGCAGTTCTTC. This chain joins TRBV11-1 and TRBJ2-1, with D possibly matching TRBD2 (6 bases). V lost 4 bases, J lost 12 bases, and 16 bases lay in between. CDR1 is SGHAT, CDR2 FQDESV, per germline (reference sequence). There are 13 residues in the CDR3.

Here the CDR3 reads CASSLSGGWSYEQYF. DNA of the CDR3: TGTGCCAGCAGTTTATCCGGCGGATGGTCCTACGAGCAGTACTTC. The J gene is TRBJ2-5, the V gene TRBV27; D unclear. The better agreement between TRBJ2-7 and the DNA end casts doubt on the J call. This CDR3 spans 15 amino acids. In germline, CDR1 is MNHEY, CDR2 SMNVEV (reference sequence).

V is TRBV27 and J is TRBJ1-2, with 10 bases that match TRBD1. Per the germline V gene, CDR1 is MNHEY and CDR2 is SMNVEV (reference sequence). The CDR3 loop spans 16 amino acids. The J segment lost 7 bases and the V segment lost 2 bases, leaving 10 bases of the junction unmatched. In nucleotides, the CDR3 is TGTGCCAGCAGTTTACGTGCCGACAGGGGGCCCCTTGGCTACACCTTC. Encoded protein: CASSLRADRGPLGYTF.

The chain has TRBV30 and TRBJ2-2, with 10 bases matching TRBD2. J was trimmed by 4 bases and V by 4 bases; bases with no gene match: 9. CDR3 size: 16 residues. Per the germline V gene, CDR1 is GTSNPN and CDR2 is SVGIG (reference sequence). CDR3 DNA: TGTGCCTGGATCTCAATAAGCGGGAGGGCCACCGGGGAGCTGTTTTTT. This sequence encodes CAWISISGRATGELFF.

The CDR3 DNA sequence: TGTGCCAGCAGTGCACAGGGACCAACTAATGAAAAACTGTTTTTT. This translates into CASSAQGPTNEKLFF. The chain employs TRBV28 and TRBJ1-4, with D tentatively TRBD1 (6 bases). Deletions cut 5 bases from V and 0 bases from J, with 10 bases between. CDR3 length: 15 residues. CDR1 is MDHEN, CDR2 SYDVKM, per germline.

The gene calls are TRBV14 and TRBJ2-3, with D uncertain. Per germline, CDR1 SGHDN and CDR2 FVKESK. Trimming removed 5 bases at V and 2 bases at J, with 8 bases between. The CDR3 length is 13 residues. The CDR3 DNA reads TGTGCCAGCAGCGTCTATCTCACAGATACGCAGTATTTT. This translates into CASSVYLTDTQYF. The complete variable domain, with remaining parts taken from reference TRBV14 and TRBJ2-3, reads EAGVTQFPSHSVIEKGQTVTLRCDPISGHDNLYWYRRVMGKEIKFLLHFVKESKQDESGMPNNRFLAERTGGTYSTLKVQPAELEDSGVYFCASSVYLTDTQYFGPGTRLTVL.

V usage is TRBV29-1 and J usage is TRBJ1-5; tentative D call: TRBD1 (6 bases). Germline V CDR1 and CDR2: SQVTM, ANQGSEA. Trimming shortened V by 6 bases and J by 2 bases, and 14 bases separated the two germline ends. This CDR3 region has 14 residues. CDR3 in amino acids: CSVKQGSGNQPQHF. DNA of the CDR3: TGCAGCGTAAAACAGGGTTCGGGCAATCAGCCCCAGCATTTT.

The chain links TRBV9 to TRBJ2-7; D might be TRBD2 (5 bases). V lost 0 bases, J lost 6 bases, and 13 bases lay in between. Germline CDR1 and CDR2: SGDLS and YYNGEE. The CDR3 contains 14 residues. The CDR3 sequence is CASSVGRDIGEQYF. In DNA, the CDR3 is TGTGCCAGCAGCGTAGGACGGGATATCGGCGAGCAGTACTTC.

The rearrangement joins TRBV5-1 to TRBJ2-5; TRBD1 is a possible D gene (6 bases). Germline values: CDR1 SGHRS, CDR2 YFSETQ. Trimming cost V 3 bases and J 4 bases, with 13 bases left between them. This CDR3 is 14 amino acids long. The CDR3 loop reads CASSSQGYGETQYF. The CDR3 coding sequence is TGCGCCAGCAGCTCACAGGGATATGGAGAGACCCAGTACTTC.

The J gene is TRBJ2-2, the V gene TRBV27; D ambiguous. V lost 5 bases, J lost 1 base, and 14 bases lay in between. This CDR3 has 16 amino acids. Germline assignment: CDR1 MNHEY and CDR2 SMNVEV (reference sequence). CDR3 sequence (DNA): TGTGCCAGCAGTAGATTCGCGCTAAAGAACACCGGGGAGCTGTTTTTT. Encoded protein: CASSRFALKNTGELFF.

This chain joins TRBV29-1 and TRBJ2-7; 12 bases fit TRBD1. V trimming: 5 bases; J trimming: 3 bases; junction bases outside the gene matches: 14. The CDR3 contains 17 residues. Germline V gene data show CDR1 as SQVTM and CDR2 as ANQGSEA. The CDR3: CSVSGTGGVGESYEQYF. In DNA form, the CDR3 reads TGCAGCGTTTCCGGGACAGGGGGCGTCGGCGAAAGCTACGAGCAGTACTTC.

V gene TRBV5-1 combines with J gene TRBJ1-6; 8 bases are a match to TRBD1. Losses at the gene ends were 4 bases for V and 7 bases for J; bases not matched to a gene: 13. The CDR3 length is 17 residues. The germline gives CDR1 SGHRS, CDR2 YFSETQ. In nucleotides, the CDR3 is TGCGCCAGCAGCAGAACTACCGGGACAGGTGGGAATTCACCCCTCCACTTT. Its translation: CASSRTTGTGGNSPLHF.

This clone was observed a single time. This chain joins TRBV28 and TRBJ2-1; 7 bases align to TRBD2. The CDR3 length is 18 residues. J was trimmed by 0 bases and V by 3 bases; bases with no gene match: 11. CDR1 is MDHEN, CDR2 SYDVKM, per germline. CDR3 nucleotide sequence: TGTGCCAGCAGTTTGTTGCTAGCGGAGAGCAACTCCTACAATGAGCAGTTCTTC. Residues: CASSLLLAESNSYNEQFF.